The rows below give T cell receptor beta chains drawn from one sample of a study of T-cell reconstitution after alpha-beta-depleted transplantation in children. TCRdb reprocessed the PCR reads via MiXCR and lists one record per CDR3 protein. The data show hundreds of thousands of distinct CDR3 sequences, about 9.2% seen once. The specimen was PBMCs from the stem cell graft donor, collected from the stem cell graft. The receptor set was obtained from a human donor who donated a stem cell graft to a child with acute lymphoblastic leukemia. Each CDR3 is given with its conserved first and last residue. Each record gives: J gene, D gene, clone size, V gene, CDR3 DNA, CDR3 protein. A D gene is named only where the DNA matches it firmly. Clone size appears in some rows only: once, few, many, or a class for an expanded clone.

j_call: TRBJ2-7
d_call: TRBD2
clone_size: many
v_call: TRBV5-1
cdr3_nt: TGCGCCAGCAGTGGTAGCGGGGGGCCATCGGGCGAGCAGTACTTC
cdr3_aa: CASSGSGGPSGEQYF

j_call: TRBJ1-1
d_call: NA
clone_size: NA
v_call: TRBV3-1
cdr3_nt: TGTGCCAGCAGCCAAGGGACCCTCACTGAAGCTTTCTTT
cdr3_aa: CASSQGTLTEAFF

j_call: TRBJ2-3
d_call: NA
clone_size: many
v_call: TRBV12-3/TRBV12-4
cdr3_nt: TGTGCCAGCAGTTTGTCGTGGGATACGCAGTATTTT
cdr3_aa: CASSLSWDTQYF

j_call: TRBJ1-5
d_call: NA
clone_size: many
v_call: TRBV6-2/TRBV6-3
cdr3_nt: TGTGCCAGCAGTTACTCGATTGGTGGCAGGGGACATAATCAGCCCCAGCATTTT
cdr3_aa: CASSYSIGGRGHNQPQHF

j_call: TRBJ1-6
d_call: NA
clone_size: NA
v_call: TRBV5-1
cdr3_nt: TGCGCCAGCAGCTCCCGGGACGATTCACCCCTCCACTTT
cdr3_aa: CASSSRDDSPLHF

j_call: TRBJ2-1
d_call: NA
clone_size: few
v_call: TRBV4-2
cdr3_nt: TGTGCCAGCAGCCAAGATAAGGGGAGACAGTTCTTC
cdr3_aa: CASSQDKGRQFF

j_call: TRBJ2-2
d_call: TRBD2
clone_size: many
v_call: TRBV20-1
cdr3_nt: TGCAGTGCTAGGTCTAGCGGGGGGTGGACCGGGGAGCTGTTTTTT
cdr3_aa: CSARSSGGWTGELFF

j_call: TRBJ1-1
d_call: NA
clone_size: NA
v_call: TRBV20-1
cdr3_nt: TGCAGTGCCAAGAGCCCTAGCCGAGGAAGGAACACTGAAGCTTTCTTT
cdr3_aa: CSAKSPSRGRNTEAFF

j_call: TRBJ1-4
d_call: NA
clone_size: medium-sized
v_call: TRBV6-5
cdr3_nt: TGTGCCAGCAGTTGGTTCGGGGGGGCAACTAATGAAAAACTGTTTTTT
cdr3_aa: CASSWFGGATNEKLFF

j_call: TRBJ2-7
d_call: TRBD1
clone_size: NA
v_call: TRBV12-3/TRBV12-4
cdr3_nt: TGTGCCAGCATTCTCACAGGGGGGTCCTACGAGCAGTACTTC
cdr3_aa: CASILTGGSYEQYF

j_call: TRBJ2-2
d_call: NA
clone_size: few
v_call: TRBV7-2
cdr3_nt: TGTGCCAGCAGCTTAGACGGACAGACGAACACCGGGGAGCTGTTTTTT
cdr3_aa: CASSLDGQTNTGELFF

j_call: TRBJ2-3
d_call: TRBD2
clone_size: many
v_call: TRBV29-1
cdr3_nt: TGCAGCGTTGTACGACTAGCAGGTGATACGCAGTATTTT
cdr3_aa: CSVVRLAGDTQYF

j_call: TRBJ2-1
d_call: NA
clone_size: few
v_call: TRBV7-9
cdr3_nt: TGTGCCAGCAGCCCCATGCTGATTTCCTACAATGAGCAGTTCTTC
cdr3_aa: CASSPMLISYNEQFF

j_call: TRBJ2-6
d_call: TRBD2
clone_size: NA
v_call: TRBV7-2
cdr3_nt: TGTGCCAGCAGTTCCCGGGAGGTTGCGACCAACGTCCTGACTTTC
cdr3_aa: CASSSREVATNVLTF

j_call: TRBJ2-2
d_call: TRBD1
clone_size: many
v_call: TRBV20-1
cdr3_nt: TGCAGTGCTACCCGACAGGGGGCTAACACCGGGGAGCTGTTTTTT
cdr3_aa: CSATRQGANTGELFF

j_call: TRBJ2-5
d_call: NA
clone_size: few
v_call: TRBV29-1
cdr3_nt: TGCAGCGTTGACCCCCCTAGTGGTAGCGAGACCCAGTACTTC
cdr3_aa: CSVDPPSGSETQYF

j_call: TRBJ2-1
d_call: NA
clone_size: many
v_call: TRBV4-3
cdr3_nt: TGCGCCAGCAGCCAAGAAATTTCAACTAATGAGCAGTTCTTC
cdr3_aa: CASSQEISTNEQFF

j_call: TRBJ2-2
d_call: NA
clone_size: few
v_call: TRBV5-6
cdr3_nt: TGTGCCAGCAGCTTGTTTAGAATGAACACCGGGGAGCTGTTTTTT
cdr3_aa: CASSLFRMNTGELFF

j_call: TRBJ2-7
d_call: NA
clone_size: few
v_call: TRBV29-1
cdr3_nt: TGCAGCGTTGTAGTGGGTCCCCTAACCGAGCAGTACTTC
cdr3_aa: CSVVVGPLTEQYF

j_call: TRBJ2-1
d_call: TRBD2
clone_size: many
v_call: TRBV20-1
cdr3_nt: TGCAGTGCGAGAGGCAGCGGGGGAGGGAATGAGCAGTTCTTC
cdr3_aa: CSARGSGGGNEQFF

j_call: TRBJ1-2
d_call: TRBD1
clone_size: NA
v_call: TRBV6-5
cdr3_nt: TGTGCCAGCAGTTACCGCGGACAGGGATTATATTATGGCTACACCTTC
cdr3_aa: CASSYRGQGLYYGYTF

j_call: TRBJ2-1
d_call: NA
clone_size: NA
v_call: TRBV11-2
cdr3_nt: TGTGCCAGCAGCTTTGGGTCTTCCCGGGGGCAGTTCTTC
cdr3_aa: CASSFGSSRGQFF

j_call: TRBJ2-7
d_call: NA
clone_size: few
v_call: TRBV12-3/TRBV12-4
cdr3_nt: TGTGCCAGCAAAAAAGGGAGCGCCTACGAGCAGTACTTC
cdr3_aa: CASKKGSAYEQYF

j_call: TRBJ1-2
d_call: NA
clone_size: NA
v_call: TRBV5-6
cdr3_nt: TGTGCCAGCAGCCGGGGTCAGAGGGCATCCCATGGCTACACCTTC
cdr3_aa: CASSRGQRASHGYTF

j_call: TRBJ2-1
d_call: TRBD2
clone_size: many
v_call: TRBV9
cdr3_nt: TGTGCCAGCACTTTCGGGGGGGCCGACTACAATGAGCAGTTCTTC
cdr3_aa: CASTFGGADYNEQFF

j_call: TRBJ2-2
d_call: NA
clone_size: many
v_call: TRBV10-2
cdr3_nt: TGCGCCAGCGATCCATCGGCCACCGGGGAGCTGTTTTTT
cdr3_aa: CASDPSATGELFF

j_call: TRBJ2-5
d_call: NA
clone_size: many
v_call: TRBV29-1
cdr3_nt: TGCAGCGTTGAAGATCCGATTACCGGGGGCTTCGGAGAGACCCAGTACTTC
cdr3_aa: CSVEDPITGGFGETQYF

j_call: TRBJ2-1
d_call: TRBD2
clone_size: NA
v_call: TRBV11-1
cdr3_nt: TGTGCCAGCAGCTTAGCGGGACTAGCGGGTGACCCTCGGGGTGAGCAGTTCTTC
cdr3_aa: CASSLAGLAGDPRGEQFF

j_call: TRBJ2-7
d_call: TRBD2
clone_size: many
v_call: TRBV29-1
cdr3_nt: TGCAGCGTGGGCTACGGGGGGGTCTACGAGCAGTACTTC
cdr3_aa: CSVGYGGVYEQYF

j_call: TRBJ1-2
d_call: NA
clone_size: few
v_call: TRBV20-1
cdr3_nt: TGCAGTGCTAGAGATTTGAGGCACAGCGTTAACTATGGCTACACCTTC
cdr3_aa: CSARDLRHSVNYGYTF

j_call: TRBJ2-5
d_call: TRBD2
clone_size: NA
v_call: TRBV4-2
cdr3_nt: TGTGCCAGCAGCCAAATGCGCGGGGGATTCGTCCAAGAGACCCAGTACTTC
cdr3_aa: CASSQMRGGFVQETQYF

j_call: TRBJ1-2
d_call: NA
clone_size: few
v_call: TRBV12-3/TRBV12-4
cdr3_nt: TGTGCCAGCAGTTTTGGCAGGGGAAATGGCTACACCTTC
cdr3_aa: CASSFGRGNGYTF

j_call: TRBJ2-5
d_call: TRBD2
clone_size: NA
v_call: TRBV11-2
cdr3_nt: TGTGCCAGCAGCCCAAGACTAGCGAAAGAGACCCAGTACTTC
cdr3_aa: CASSPRLAKETQYF

j_call: TRBJ2-3
d_call: NA
clone_size: NA
v_call: TRBV29-1
cdr3_nt: TGCAGCGCTGAGGGTTTCTGGAGGGGTGCGGATACGCAGTATTTT
cdr3_aa: CSAEGFWRGADTQYF

j_call: TRBJ1-3
d_call: NA
clone_size: NA
v_call: TRBV30
cdr3_nt: TGTGCCTGGAGTTCGGACAGAGCCGGAAACACCATATATTTT
cdr3_aa: CAWSSDRAGNTIYF

j_call: TRBJ2-3
d_call: TRBD2
clone_size: few
v_call: TRBV20-1
cdr3_nt: TGCAGTGCTACAACTAGCGGGGTAACCTCTAGCACAGATACGCAGTATTTT
cdr3_aa: CSATTSGVTSSTDTQYF

j_call: TRBJ2-7
d_call: NA
clone_size: NA
v_call: TRBV10-3
cdr3_nt: TGTGCCATCAGTGAGGTAGGATACGAGCAGTACTTC
cdr3_aa: CAISEVGYEQYF

j_call: TRBJ1-1
d_call: NA
clone_size: many
v_call: TRBV12-3/TRBV12-4
cdr3_nt: TGTGCCAGCAGCAGGTCAATCCAGACTGAAGCTTTCTTT
cdr3_aa: CASSRSIQTEAFF

j_call: TRBJ1-2
d_call: NA
clone_size: many
v_call: TRBV5-1
cdr3_nt: TGCGCCAGCAGCTTGGCCGAGGAGGACTATGGCTACACCTTC
cdr3_aa: CASSLAEEDYGYTF

j_call: TRBJ2-2
d_call: NA
clone_size: NA
v_call: TRBV3-1
cdr3_nt: TGTGCCAGCAGCCCTTCAAGACAATCCCCTAACACCGGGGAGCTGTTTTTT
cdr3_aa: CASSPSRQSPNTGELFF

j_call: TRBJ2-2
d_call: NA
clone_size: few
v_call: TRBV5-5
cdr3_nt: TGTGCCAGCAGCTTGTTGGAATTTGACACCGGGGAGCTGTTTTTT
cdr3_aa: CASSLLEFDTGELFF

j_call: TRBJ1-1
d_call: NA
clone_size: few
v_call: TRBV19
cdr3_nt: TGTGCCAGTAGTCGGAGCGAGATTTCCTACACTGAAGCTTTCTTT
cdr3_aa: CASSRSEISYTEAFF

j_call: TRBJ1-2
d_call: TRBD1
clone_size: few
v_call: TRBV13
cdr3_nt: TGTGCCAGCAGCCACCTTGACAAAACAGGGGGCGGTGATGGCTACACCTTC
cdr3_aa: CASSHLDKTGGGDGYTF

j_call: TRBJ1-1
d_call: NA
clone_size: many
v_call: TRBV20-1
cdr3_nt: TGCAGTGCTAGAGATTTGGGACGAACCATGAACACTGAAGCTTTCTTT
cdr3_aa: CSARDLGRTMNTEAFF

j_call: TRBJ1-2
d_call: TRBD1
clone_size: NA
v_call: TRBV2
cdr3_nt: TGTGCCAGCAGTGCGCTTCGGACAGGGGGCGCTAACTATGGCTACACCTTC
cdr3_aa: CASSALRTGGANYGYTF

j_call: TRBJ2-7
d_call: TRBD2
clone_size: many
v_call: TRBV11-3
cdr3_nt: TGTGCCAGCAGCTTATCGGGGGGTTCTGACGAGCAGTACTTC
cdr3_aa: CASSLSGGSDEQYF

j_call: TRBJ1-6
d_call: NA
clone_size: few
v_call: TRBV11-2
cdr3_nt: TGTGCCAGCAGCTCACAGAGGATGGAGTCAGGCTATAATTCACCCCTCCACTTT
cdr3_aa: CASSSQRMESGYNSPLHF

j_call: TRBJ2-7
d_call: NA
clone_size: NA
v_call: TRBV7-9
cdr3_nt: TGTGCCGGAGGGACAGACTCCTACGAGCAGTACTTC
cdr3_aa: CAGGTDSYEQYF